One and the same sample provided the 2 T cell receptor beta chains below, sequenced in a study of shared clonotypes between healthy human individuals. Assay: immunoSEQ multiplex PCR; the TCRdb copy retains only in-frame clones and omits some. The data show millions of clones, with 85% to 95% seen just once and under 0.15% held by the top ten. Sequenced sample: naive CD4+ T cells sorted from blood. Documented subset: CD45RA+ positively selected. The receptor set was obtained from a man aged 18 to 35 in good health.

The V gene is TRBV2, the J gene TRBJ1-5; D may be TRBD1 (6 bases). V lost 7 bases to trimming and J lost 6 bases, with 16 bases between them. Germline V lookup: CDR1 SNHLY, CDR2 FYNNEI. The CDR3 is made up of 14 amino acids. The chain's CDR3 is CASKATGLTQPQHF. CDR3 DNA: TGTGCCAGCAAGGCTACAGGGCTGACTCAGCCCCAGCATTTT.

The chain uses TRBV18 and TRBJ2-1; 8 bases align to TRBD2. The CDR3 extends over 17 amino acids. Germline V gene lookup returns CDR1 KGHSH and CDR2 LQKENI. With 4 bases clipped from V and 4 bases from J, the junction kept 12 bases outside the gene matches. The CDR3 DNA sequence: TGTGCCAGCTCACTTTCCGGGGTAGCGGGACTGTACAATGAGCAGTTCTTC. Its translation is CASSLSGVAGLYNEQFF.